This T cell receptor beta chain is from a study of blood T cells in healthy people across ages. Looking at the study overall: In model experiments, template switching was able to capture about one barcoded beta molecule for every two T cells that were present.

For the second PCR, which ran for about 6 to 11 cycles, a sample-barcoded 5' primer and a J-beta primer mix were used. Every cDNA was tagged by a template-switch adaptor with 12 random nucleotides. Each CDR3 protein is one row after TCRdb ran MiXCR on the 5' RACE reads. The profile covers around 1.5 million distinct CDR3 sequences, with roughly 32% appearing a single time and around 10% taken by the ten largest. Per sample, no less than 5.5 micrograms of total RNA were extracted. The germline V gene has CDR1 SGHAT and CDR2 FQDESV (reference sequence). CDR3 length: 17 amino acids. Trimming removed 6 bases from V and 1 base from J; junction bases left unmatched: 12.

Sequencing used blood. This receptor was taken from a woman aged 30 to 39 in good health. The chain joins TRBV11-1 to TRBJ2-3; 8 bases align to TRBD2. CDR3 in amino acids: CASSSGRGGQGTDTQYF. The DNA for the CDR3 is TGTGCCAGCAGTTCCGGCCGGGGGGGCCAGGGCACAGATACGCAGTATTTT.